Following are 25 T cell receptor beta chains from one sample sequenced in a study of OX40 agonist ivuxolimab in advanced cancers. Using immunoSEQ multiplex PCR, the repertoire was profiled, and TCRdb retains in-frame clones only, with some absent. The repertoire holds around 68,000 clones, with about 88% as singletons. This sample comprised CD4+ or CD8+ T cells sorted from blood, obtained in a trial of the OX40 agonist ivuxolimab. Receptor source: an adult with an advanced solid tumor such as melanoma, head and neck, liver or kidney cancer.

In its sample, this clone was seen once. The V call is TRBV10-3, the J call TRBJ2-3, with D tentatively TRBD2 (6 bases). Trimming removed 0 bases at V and 1 base at J, with 17 bases between. Germline assignment: CDR1 ENHRY and CDR2 SYGVKD. The CDR3 is made up of 18 amino acids. In DNA, the CDR3 is TGTGCCATCAGTGAGTCGGAGCGGGCCAAGGCTCGCACAGATACGCAGTATTTT. Translated: CAISESERAKARTDTQYF.

V and J are TRBV4-1 and TRBJ1-2; D might be TRBD1 (6 bases). Germline CDR1 is MGHRA and CDR2 is YSYEKL. This CDR3 spans 18 amino acids. V was cut by 0 bases and J by 2 bases, with 19 bases left in between. The CDR3 here is CASSQDLDRGQSNYGYTF. CDR3 DNA: TGCGCCAGCAGCCAAGATCTGGATCGAGGACAGTCGAACTATGGCTACACCTTC.

This chain links TRBV19 with TRBJ1-5, with unresolved D. The length of the CDR3 is 13 residues. Germline-derived CDR1 and CDR2 are LNHDA and SQIVND (reference sequence). V was pared by 1 base and J by 7 bases, with 8 bases between. CDR3 nucleotide sequence: TGTGCCAGTAGTATAGGGCCCAAGCAGCCCCAGCATTTT. The encoded protein is CASSIGPKQPQHF.

The chain recombines TRBV7-9 with TRBJ2-5; the D is unclear. This CDR3 region has 12 residues. The V and J ends lost 1 base and 5 bases respectively, with 5 bases between them. Germline values: CDR1 SEHNR, CDR2 FQNEAQ (reference sequence). The CDR3 bases are TGTGCCAGCAGCTTAGAACGGGAGACCCAGTACTTC. Translated: CASSLERETQYF.

The V gene is TRBV18, the J gene TRBJ2-4; no clear D. This CDR3 region has 14 residues. V lost 6 bases and J lost 0, with 9 bases in between. Germline assignment: CDR1 KGHSH and CDR2 LQKENI. CDR3 sequence reads: CASSAQLAKNIQYF. CDR3 DNA: TGTGCCAGCTCCGCACAGCTAGCCAAAAACATTCAGTACTTC.

The gene calls are TRBV15 and TRBJ2-1; no clear D. The germline gives CDR1 LNHNV, CDR2 YYDKDF (reference sequence). The length of the CDR3 is 13 residues. V was trimmed by 1 base and J by 6 bases, leaving 7 bases between them. In DNA, the CDR3 is TGTGCCACCAGCAGAGGGCGTTTCAATGAGCAGTTCTTC. Protein product: CATSRGRFNEQFF.

The chain couples TRBV18 to TRBJ2-1, with D perhaps being TRBD1 or TRBD2 (5 bases each). V lost 2 bases, J lost 5 bases, and 16 bases lay in between. The CDR3 runs 16 residues. The germline gives CDR1 KGHSH, CDR2 LQKENI. The CDR3 bases are TGTGCCAGCTCACCATTACTGGGACGCCCCGACAATGAGCAGTTCTTC. This sequence encodes CASSPLLGRPDNEQFF.

The J gene is TRBJ2-7, the V gene TRBV11-2, with a possible D match to TRBD1 (5 bases). Between the trimmed V and J ends, which lost 4 bases and 1 base, there was a span of 20 bases. The CDR3 is made up of 17 amino acids. Per germline, CDR1 SGHAT and CDR2 FQNNGV. The CDR3 loop reads CASSSIFVGASSYEQYF. CDR3 sequence (DNA): TGTGCCAGCAGCTCTATCTTCGTTGGGGCTAGTTCCTACGAGCAGTACTTC.

This chain uses TRBV7-6 with TRBJ1-2; no definite D call. The germline gives CDR1 SGHVS, CDR2 FNYEAQ. The V end lost 4 bases, the J end lost 5 bases, and 17 bases lay between the germline ends. The CDR3 contains 15 residues. The CDR3 sequence is CASSSDLTTGYGYTF. The CDR3 bases are TGTGCCAGCAGCTCGGACCTCACGACGGGGTATGGCTACACCTTC.

The chain recombines TRBV29-1 with TRBJ1-5; tentatively, D is TRBD1 (6 bases). The CDR3 is made up of 13 amino acids. V dropped 2 bases and J dropped 6 bases, with 11 bases sitting between them. CDR1 is SQVTM, CDR2 ANQGSEA, per germline. The DNA of the CDR3 is TGCAGCGTTGAAACAGGGACGAGTCAGCCCCAGCATTTT. Translating gives CSVETGTSQPQHF. Based on the CDR3 plus reference TRBV29-1 and TRBJ1-5, the full variable domain is SAVISQKPSRDICQRGTSLTIQCQVDSQVTMMFWYRQQPGQSLTLIATANQGSEATYESGFVIDKFPISRPNLTFSTLTVSNMSPEDSSIYLCSVETGTSQPQHFGDGTRLSIL.

V is TRBV18 and J is TRBJ2-5; D ambiguous. Germline loops: CDR1 KGHSH, CDR2 LQKENI. This CDR3 has 12 amino acids. V lost 3 bases and J lost 4, with 6 bases in between. CDR3 loop: CASSPQAETQYF. CDR3 sequence (DNA): TGTGCCAGCTCACCGCAGGCAGAGACCCAGTACTTC.

The gene calls are TRBV10-3 and TRBJ1-3; maybe TRBD1 (6 bases). Germline CDR1 is ENHRY and CDR2 is SYGVKD. V was shortened by 6 bases and J by 0 bases, with 12 bases between the two germline ends. This CDR3 comprises 15 residues. DNA for the CDR3: TGTGCCATCAGGGCAGACAGGAGCTCTGGAAACACCATATATTTT. Translated, it gives CAIRADRSSGNTIYF.

The chain has TRBV11-2 and TRBJ2-1; 16 nucleotides line up with TRBD2. The V and J ends lost 5 bases and 4 bases, in that order; junction bases with no gene match: 5. CDR3 length: 17 amino acids. The germline V gene encodes CDR1 SGHAT and CDR2 FQNNGV. CDR3 region: CASSPGLAGGIYNEQFF. CDR3 nucleotide sequence: TGTGCCAGCAGCCCGGGACTAGCGGGAGGGATTTACAATGAGCAGTTCTTC.

This clone has only one observation. V is TRBV5-1 and J is TRBJ2-3, with D possibly matching TRBD1 (5 bases). Germline V gene sequence: CDR1 SGHRS, CDR2 YFSETQ. The CDR3 is made up of 13 amino acids. Trimming removed 5 bases from V and 6 bases from J, with 13 bases in between. The DNA for the CDR3 is TGCGCCAGCAGGCAGGGAAGTTTGGATACGCAGTATTTT. The encoded protein is CASRQGSLDTQYF.

This clone showed up just a few times. The CDR3 protein is CASSSTPSIREETQYF. In DNA form, the CDR3 reads TGTGCCAGCAGCTCGACCCCCAGTATCCGTGAAGAGACCCAGTACTTC. This chain connects TRBV5-4 to TRBJ2-5, with unresolved D. Germline assignment: CDR1 SGHNT and CDR2 YYREEE (reference sequence). Trimming removed 3 bases at V and 3 bases at J, with 18 bases between. CDR3 size: 16 residues. The full variable domain, its missing parts supplied by reference TRBV5-4 and TRBJ2-5, is ETGVTQSPTHLIKTRGQQVTLRCSSQSGHNTVSWYQQALGQGPQFIFQYYREEENGRGNFPPRFSGLQFPNYSSELNVNALELDDSALYLCASSSTPSIREETQYFGPGTRLLVL.

The chain combines TRBV18 with TRBJ1-2; 12 bases align to TRBD1. V shed 3 bases, J shed 1 base, and the junction held 9 bases outside the gene matches. CDR3 length equals 18 residues. From germline, CDR1 is KGHSH and CDR2 LQKENI. The CDR3 DNA reads TGTGCCAGCTCACCCCGGGACAGGGGGCTAAGATATAACTATGGCTACACCTTC. Its translation is CASSPRDRGLRYNYGYTF.

This chain uses TRBV5-1 with TRBJ2-7, with D unresolved. V was shortened by 5 bases and J by 1 base, with 13 bases between the two germline ends. This CDR3 has 14 residues. The germline CDR1 and CDR2 sequences are SGHRS and YFSETQ. The CDR3 reads CASRLEAYSYEQYF. The DNA of the CDR3 is TGCGCCAGCAGACTTGAGGCATATTCCTACGAGCAGTACTTC.

CDR3 nucleotides: TGTGCCAGCACTCAAGCGGGAGGGCCGGGGGAGACCCAGTACTTC. Translating it yields CASTQAGGPGETQYF. This chain uses TRBV7-9 with TRBJ2-5, with 10 bases lining up with TRBD2. Germline values: CDR1 SEHNR, CDR2 FQNEAQ (reference sequence). V was pared by 7 bases and J by 5 bases, with 10 bases of the junction left unmatched. The CDR3 sequence is 15 residues long. Full variable domain (rest looked up from reference TRBV7-9 and TRBJ2-5): DTGVSQNPRHKITKRGQNVTFRCDPISEHNRLYWYRQTLGQGPEFLTYFQNEAQLEKSRLLSDRFSAERPKGSFSTLEIQRTEQGDSAMYLCASTQAGGPGETQYFGPGTRLLVL.

The chain combines TRBV15 with TRBJ2-7, with 7 bases fitting TRBD1. The CDR3 has 16 amino acids. From germline, CDR1 is LNHNV and CDR2 YYDKDF (reference sequence). Germline trimming cut 4 bases from V and 3 bases from J; bases unmatched to any gene: 12. The CDR3 DNA reads as TGTGCCACCAGCAAGAAACCGGGACAGCAGTACTACGAGCAGTACTTC. Translated, it gives CATSKKPGQQYYEQYF.

The rearrangement links TRBV28 to TRBJ2-2; D is undetermined. CDR1 and CDR2 (germline): MDHEN, SYDVKM. The CDR3 runs 13 residues. Trimming removed 6 bases at V and 6 bases at J, with 11 bases between. Here the CDR3 reads CASSQWVSGELFF. The DNA for the CDR3 is TGTGCCAGCAGCCAATGGGTCTCCGGGGAGCTGTTTTTT.

The chain employs TRBV5-1 and TRBJ2-7, with a tentative D call TRBD1 (5 bases). The CDR3 spans 14 residues. CDR1 SGHRS and CDR2 YFSETQ come from the germline V gene. Trimming shortened V by 4 bases and J by 3 bases, and 14 bases separated the two germline ends. Here the CDR3 reads CASSPQAGNYEQYF. The CDR3 DNA follows: TGCGCCAGCAGCCCCCAGGCAGGGAACTACGAGCAGTACTTC.

The chain joins TRBV19 to TRBJ2-7; D unresolved. This CDR3 comprises 16 residues. Germline V lookup: CDR1 LNHDA, CDR2 SQIVND (reference sequence). With 4 bases removed from V and 1 base from J, the gap between germline ends came to 17 bases. The CDR3: CASSSKESYTSYEQYF. The CDR3 nucleotides are TGTGCCAGTAGTAGTAAGGAGAGCTACACTTCCTACGAGCAGTACTTC. Full variable domain (rest looked up from reference TRBV19 and TRBJ2-7): DGGITQSPKYLFRKEGQNVTLSCEQNLNHDAMYWYRQDPGQGLRLIYYSQIVNDFQKGDIAEGYSVSREKKESFPLTVTSAQKNPTAFYLCASSSKESYTSYEQYFGPGTRLTVT.

The J gene is TRBJ1-1, the V gene TRBV18, with D tentatively TRBD1 (5 bases). The V end was cut by 5 bases, the J end by 6 bases, with 22 bases between. The CDR3 spans 16 residues. Germline-derived CDR1 and CDR2 are KGHSH and LQKENI. The CDR3 region is CASSSKSTGTRSEAFF. The CDR3 coding sequence is TGTGCCAGCTCATCAAAAAGCACAGGTACAAGGTCTGAAGCTTTCTTT.

The V gene is TRBV29-1, the J gene TRBJ2-5; TRBD2 matches 12 bases. V was pared by 7 bases and J by 5 bases, with 8 bases of the junction left unmatched. The CDR3 is 14 residues long. The germline V gene encodes CDR1 SQVTM and CDR2 ANQGSEA. Here the CDR3 reads CSAVLAGGFETQYF. Here the CDR3 DNA reads TGCAGCGCTGTACTAGCGGGAGGATTTGAGACCCAGTACTTC.

This clone appeared a single time. V and J are TRBV12-2 and TRBJ1-2; the DNA was not compared with TRBD1, the D call given in the table. TRBV12-2 is a pseudogene. The CDR3 consists of 19 residues. The CDR3 DNA is TGTGCAAGTCGCTTGTGCAGTAAGCAACAGCTATACGCAAACTATGGCTACACCTTC. Translation gives CASRLCSKQQLYANYGYTF.